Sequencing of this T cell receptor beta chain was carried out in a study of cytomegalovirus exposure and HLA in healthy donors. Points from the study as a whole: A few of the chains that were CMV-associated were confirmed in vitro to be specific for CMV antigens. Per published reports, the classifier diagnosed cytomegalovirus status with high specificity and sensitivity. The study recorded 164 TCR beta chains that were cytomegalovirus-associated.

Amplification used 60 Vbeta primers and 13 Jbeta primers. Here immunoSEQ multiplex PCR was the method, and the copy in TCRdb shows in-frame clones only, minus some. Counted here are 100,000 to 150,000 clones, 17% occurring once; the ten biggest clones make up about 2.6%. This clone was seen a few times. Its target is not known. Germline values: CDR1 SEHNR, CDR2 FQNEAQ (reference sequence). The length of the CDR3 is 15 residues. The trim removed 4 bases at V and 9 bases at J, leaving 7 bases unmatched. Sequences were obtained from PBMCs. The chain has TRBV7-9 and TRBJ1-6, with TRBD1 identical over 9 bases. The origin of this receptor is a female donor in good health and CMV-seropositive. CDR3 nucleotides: TGTGCCAGCAGCTCTCGGGACAGGGTGGCTTCACCCCTCCACTTT. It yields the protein CASSSRDRVASPLHF.